Listed below are T cell receptor beta chains from one sample, sequenced in a study of regulatory T cells in long-lasting Graves disease. Via MiXCR, TCRdb re-called the multiplex PCR reads, giving one row per CDR3 protein. The table records around 400,000 distinct CDR3 sequences, roughly 24% of them present only once. The source material was peripheral blood mononuclear cells (PBMCs), sampled when the disease was refractory, from a patient treated with antithyroid drugs. Every receptor here comes from a middle-aged woman with Graves disease. CDR3s include the opening cysteine and the closing phenylalanine or tryptophan. The D gene is left open where the match is weak. A row's size may be missing; if present it is once, few, many or a size class.

few,TRBJ2-7,TRBV5-5,.,CASSLELDYEQYF,TGTGCCAGCAGCTTGGAGTTAGACTACGAGCAGTACTTC
many,TRBJ2-2,TRBV12-3/TRBV12-4,.,CASSPGHGELFF,TGTGCCAGCAGTCCGGGGCACGGGGAGCTGTTTTTT
.,TRBJ2-2,TRBV5-6,.,CASSPAINTGELFF,TGTGCCAGCAGCCCAGCTATTAACACCGGGGAGCTGTTTTTT
many,TRBJ2-5,TRBV11-2,.,CASSLDPRGAQYF,TGTGCCAGCAGCTTAGATCCCAGAGGGGCCCAGTACTTC
.,TRBJ2-3,TRBV12-3/TRBV12-4,.,CASSLTANTQYF,TGTGCCAGCAGTTTAACGGCAAATACGCAGTATTTT
once,TRBJ2-4,TRBV30,.,CAWMRGRLDPAKNIQYF,TGTGCCTGGATGAGGGGCCGACTAGACCCCGCCAAAAACATTCAGTACTTC
few,TRBJ2-2,TRBV19,TRBD1,CASSKQTGGVTGELFF,TGTGCCAGTAGTAAGCAGACAGGGGGTGTGACCGGGGAGCTGTTTTTT
.,TRBJ1-2,TRBV29-1,.,CSVDGQDLTGYGYTF,TGCAGCGTTGACGGTCAGGACCTCACGGGCTATGGCTACACCTTC
.,TRBJ1-3,TRBV19,.,CASSISIHSGNTIYF,TGTGCCAGTAGTATCTCCATCCACTCTGGAAACACCATATATTTT
many,TRBJ1-5,TRBV28,.,CASSFGRAGNQPQHF,TGTGCCAGCAGTTTCGGCAGGGCAGGCAATCAGCCCCAGCATTTT
.,TRBJ1-5,TRBV20-1,TRBD1,CSARYTGGAGNNQPQHF,TGCAGTGCTAGATACACAGGGGGGGCGGGGAACAATCAGCCCCAGCATTTT
.,TRBJ2-2,TRBV19,.,CASRMAGATGELFF,TGTGCCAGTAGGATGGCAGGGGCCACCGGGGAGCTGTTTTTT
many,TRBJ2-2,TRBV11-2,.,CASSLSLRNTGELFF,TGTGCCAGCAGCTTATCCCTCAGAAACACCGGGGAGCTGTTTTTT
few,TRBJ2-7,TRBV28,.,CASSFPATLVQYF,TGTGCCAGCAGTTTCCCGGCGACACTCGTCCAGTACTTC
few,TRBJ2-7,TRBV13,.,CASSLATGVSYEQYF,TGTGCCAGCAGCTTGGCAACGGGGGTCTCCTACGAGCAGTACTTC
.,TRBJ2-1,TRBV7-8,.,CASSLFGDEQFF,TGTGCCAGCAGCCTCTTTGGGGATGAGCAGTTCTTC
many,TRBJ2-2,TRBV6-5,.,CASSYWSPTTGELFF,TGTGCCAGCAGTTACTGGTCCCCTACCACCGGGGAGCTGTTTTTT
many,TRBJ1-1,TRBV5-1,.,CASSWGPDTEAFF,TGCGCCAGCAGCTGGGGACCAGACACTGAAGCTTTCTTT
many,TRBJ2-7,TRBV27,TRBD1,CASSTPRDRDSYEQYF,TGTGCCAGCAGTACGCCCCGGGACAGGGACTCCTACGAGCAGTACTTC
many,TRBJ2-2,TRBV28,.,CASWGPNTGELFF,TGTGCCAGCTGGGGACCAAACACCGGGGAGCTGTTTTTT
.,TRBJ2-2,TRBV30,.,CAWSVLKGELFF,TGTGCCTGGAGTGTACTGAAGGGGGAGCTGTTTTTT
.,TRBJ2-1,TRBV6-2/TRBV6-3,TRBD2,CASRTALTSGRKSSYNEQFF,TGTGCCAGCAGGACCGCCCTGACTAGCGGGAGGAAGAGCTCCTACAATGAGCAGTTCTTC
many,TRBJ2-5,TRBV10-3,.,CAISDPSRGETQYF,TGTGCCATCAGTGATCCATCGAGAGGGGAGACCCAGTACTTC
.,TRBJ1-5,TRBV2,.,CASSVVWTPFGLSNQPQHF,TGTGCCAGCAGTGTAGTTTGGACCCCCTTTGGTCTTAGCAATCAGCCCCAGCATTTT
.,TRBJ2-7,TRBV5-1,TRBD1,CASSLKPGQGEEQYF,TGCGCCAGCAGCCTTAAACCGGGACAGGGAGAGGAGCAGTACTTC
.,TRBJ1-1,TRBV20-1,.,CSARDGGGGYTEAFF,TGCAGTGCTAGAGATGGAGGGGGAGGATACACTGAAGCTTTCTTT
.,TRBJ2-1,TRBV11-2,TRBD2,CASSSLAGGLNEQFF,TGTGCCAGCAGCTCACTAGCGGGAGGGCTAAATGAGCAGTTCTTC
.,TRBJ1-1,TRBV7-9,.,CASSEPWRAGKQDTEAFF,TGTGCCAGCAGCGAACCTTGGCGTGCAGGGAAGCAGGACACTGAAGCTTTCTTT
.,TRBJ1-5,TRBV20-1,.,CSARDPTAQLTQHF,TGCAGTGCTAGAGATCCGACCGCTCAGTTGACCCAGCATTTT
few,TRBJ2-7,TRBV5-1,TRBD2,CASSRSGLAGGRSYEQYF,TGCGCCAGCAGCCGTTCGGGACTAGCGGGAGGGCGATCCTACGAGCAGTACTTC
many,TRBJ2-7,TRBV11-2,.,CASSWIRTVPYEQYF,TGTGCCAGCAGCTGGATAAGGACAGTCCCCTACGAGCAGTACTTC
few,TRBJ2-1,TRBV15,TRBD2,CATSRVPGAGGEQFF,TGTGCCACCAGCAGAGTCCCGGGGGCGGGAGGTGAGCAGTTCTTC
.,TRBJ1-5,TRBV15,.,CATSRGEGRQPQHF,TGTGCCACCAGCAGGGGTGAGGGGCGTCAGCCCCAGCATTTT
.,TRBJ2-7,TRBV12-3/TRBV12-4,.,CASSLWGLELGLYEQYF,TGTGCCAGCAGTTTATGGGGCTTGGAACTTGGCCTCTACGAGCAGTACTTC
many,TRBJ2-5,TRBV12-3/TRBV12-4,.,CASSPGRKETQYF,TGTGCCAGCAGCCCTGGACGGAAAGAGACCCAGTACTTC
.,TRBJ2-2,TRBV18,TRBD1,CASSPTRQGNTGELFF,TGTGCCAGCTCACCCACCCGACAGGGGAACACCGGGGAGCTGTTTTTT